This entry describes one TCR beta chain. The table came from immunoSEQ multiplex PCR; TCRdb's copy has only in-frame clones and leaves some out. This sample yields roughly 83,000 clones, of which roughly 83% are seen a single time; under 8% belongs to the top ten. The CDR3 contains 14 residues. Trimming at V came to 6 bases and at J to 0 bases, leaving 5 bases not matched to a gene. CDR1 and CDR2 from the germline V gene are MNHNY and SVGAGI (reference sequence). The record originates from a study of OX40 agonist ivuxolimab in advanced cancers. The chain uses TRBV6-6 and TRBJ2-7; 7 positions match TRBD1. The clonotype was recovered from an adult with an advanced solid tumor such as melanoma, head and neck, liver or kidney cancer. The material was CD4+ or CD8+ T cells sorted from blood, obtained in a trial of the OX40 agonist ivuxolimab. The CDR3: CASRAGGSSYEQYF. For the CDR3, the DNA is TGTGCCAGCAGGGCAGGGGGTTCCTCCTACGAGCAGTACTTC.